Listed below are T cell receptor beta chains from one sample, sequenced in a study of human T cells and chemical hapten exposure. TCRdb passed the RACE reads through MiXCR, listing each CDR3 protein once. Altogether tens of thousands of distinct CDR3 sequences are present, around 11% being singletons, with the ten largest covering roughly 4.2%. This material consisted of whole blood, taken in connection with sensitization to the hapten diphenylcyclopropenone (DPC). The receptors come from a woman aged 50 to 60 with alopecia areata. Some clones in this sample may be carry-over from other donors' samples. Each CDR3 is given with its conserved first and last residue. The order of the fields is D gene, CDR3 length, clone size, V gene, J gene, CDR3 DNA, CDR3 protein. A D gene is named only where the DNA matches it firmly. Expanded clones are given a class, and other clones once, few, many or no size at all.

D: .; length: 14; size: .; V: TRBV5-1; J: TRBJ1-1; DNA: TGCGCCAGCAGCTTGCAACAGGGTGGGACTGAAGCTTTCTTT; CDR3: CASSLQQGGTEAFF
D: TRBD1; length: 14; size: .; V: TRBV2; J: TRBJ2-7; DNA: TGTGCCAGCAGTGAGGACAGGGGGCTTCGGGAGCAGTACTTC; CDR3: CASSEDRGLREQYF
D: TRBD1; length: 13; size: many; V: TRBV2; J: TRBJ1-1; DNA: TGTGCCAGTCAGGGGGCGGTGAACACTGAAGCTTTCTTT; CDR3: CASQGAVNTEAFF
D: .; length: 15; size: .; V: TRBV12-2; J: TRBJ1-5; DNA: TGTGCAAGTCGCCCCCCCAGGCTGGGGAGTGAGCCCCAGCATTTT; CDR3: CASRPPRLGSEPQHF
D: .; length: 14; size: .; V: TRBV4-1; J: TRBJ1-5; DNA: TGCGCCAGCAGCCTTCTCAGGGGTACTCAGCCCCAGCATTTT; CDR3: CASSLLRGTQPQHF
D: .; length: 17; size: .; V: TRBV20-1; J: TRBJ1-5; DNA: TGCAGTGCTAGAGATTTTACAGGCGGCGAGGGCAATCAGCCCCAGCATTTT; CDR3: CSARDFTGGEGNQPQHF
D: .; length: 14; size: few; V: TRBV20-1; J: TRBJ2-4; DNA: TGCAGTGCTTTTGAACCCTCCCGGGGAAACATTCAGTACTTC; CDR3: CSAFEPSRGNIQYF
D: TRBD2; length: 16; size: many; V: TRBV7-9; J: TRBJ2-1; DNA: TGTGCCAGCAGCTTAGACCCGGGACTAGAGGACAATGAGCAGTTCTTC; CDR3: CASSLDPGLEDNEQFF
D: TRBD2; length: 18; size: many; V: TRBV27; J: TRBJ2-5; DNA: TGTGCCAGCAGTTTAAAGGGGACTAGCGGTACGCTCCAAGAGACCCAGTACTTC; CDR3: CASSLKGTSGTLQETQYF
D: .; length: 19; size: many; V: TRBV20-1; J: TRBJ2-1; DNA: TGCAGTGCTACTACAACGACAGCTACCCCCCTGAGCTCCTACAATGAGCAGTTCTTC; CDR3: CSATTTTATPLSSYNEQFF
D: .; length: 15; size: .; V: TRBV28; J: TRBJ1-2; DNA: TGTGCCAGCAGTTACCAGAGGTGGGCCAACTATGGCTACACCTTC; CDR3: CASSYQRWANYGYTF
D: .; length: 14; size: many; V: TRBV7-9; J: TRBJ1-1; DNA: TGTGCCAGCAGTGACAGCCACATGAACACTGAAGCTTTCTTT; CDR3: CASSDSHMNTEAFF
D: .; length: 15; size: .; V: TRBV5-6; J: TRBJ2-5; DNA: TGTGCCAGCAGCGAATTACAGGGACATGTGGAGACCCAGTACTTC; CDR3: CASSELQGHVETQYF
D: .; length: 17; size: .; V: TRBV18; J: TRBJ2-1; DNA: TGTGCCAGCTCACCGCTAGAGGGGCATGCCCACTACAATGAGCAGTTCTTC; CDR3: CASSPLEGHAHYNEQFF
D: TRBD1; length: 15; size: .; V: TRBV10-2; J: TRBJ1-5; DNA: TGCGCCAGCAGTGAGTCGGACAGGAACAATCAGCCCCAGCATTTT; CDR3: CASSESDRNNQPQHF
D: TRBD1; length: 14; size: few; V: TRBV24-1; J: TRBJ2-2; DNA: TGTGCCACGAGAGGACAGGGAGCAACCGGGGAGCTGTTTTTT; CDR3: CATRGQGATGELFF
D: .; length: 14; size: few; V: TRBV11-2; J: TRBJ2-1; DNA: TGTGCCAGCAGCCATAAGACGGACCCCAATGAGCAGTTCTTC; CDR3: CASSHKTDPNEQFF
D: TRBD1; length: 16; size: many; V: TRBV28; J: TRBJ1-2; DNA: TGTGCCAGCAGTCGCCAAAGATTGACAGGGGGGAAAGGCTACACCTTC; CDR3: CASSRQRLTGGKGYTF
D: .; length: 11; size: .; V: TRBV11-2; J: TRBJ1-2; DNA: TGTGCCAGCAGCCAGAACTATGGCTACACCTTC; CDR3: CASSQNYGYTF
D: .; length: 14; size: many; V: TRBV3-1; J: TRBJ1-3; DNA: TGTGCCAGCAGCCAATTGTCACAGATGAACACCATATATTTT; CDR3: CASSQLSQMNTIYF
D: .; length: 15; size: few; V: TRBV18; J: TRBJ1-1; DNA: TGTGCCAGCTCACCACCGCCGTCCCCCAGGGTGGGGGCTTTCTTT; CDR3: CASSPPPSPRVGAFF
D: .; length: 16; size: few; V: TRBV11-1; J: TRBJ2-5; DNA: TGTGCCAGCAGCTTAGGAGGGATATCGACCCCGGGGACCCAGTACTTC; CDR3: CASSLGGISTPGTQYF
D: .; length: 12; size: .; V: TRBV7-2; J: TRBJ2-7; DNA: TGTGCCAGCAGCTTCGGAATGTACGAGCAGTACTTC; CDR3: CASSFGMYEQYF
D: .; length: 14; size: few; V: TRBV12-3/TRBV12-4; J: TRBJ1-5; DNA: TGTGCCAGCAGTTTTGGGCAGGGGAATCAGCCCCAGCATTTT; CDR3: CASSFGQGNQPQHF
D: .; length: 13; size: .; V: TRBV7-9; J: TRBJ1-5; DNA: TGTGCCAGCAGCTTAGCGCTGGGTGAGCCCCAGCATTTT; CDR3: CASSLALGEPQHF
D: TRBD1; length: 15; size: few; V: TRBV13; J: TRBJ2-7; DNA: TGTGCCAGCAGCCTGGGGGACAGGGGGCACGACGAGCAGTACTTC; CDR3: CASSLGDRGHDEQYF
D: .; length: 15; size: many; V: TRBV7-3; J: TRBJ2-2; DNA: TGTGCCAGCAGCTCCTCTAGGGGAGAGGCCGGGGAGCTGTTTTTT; CDR3: CASSSSRGEAGELFF
D: .; length: 14; size: .; V: TRBV4-2; J: TRBJ2-5; DNA: TGTGCCAGCAGCGATAGGGCCCCGAGTGAAACCCAGTACTTC; CDR3: CASSDRAPSETQYF
D: .; length: 16; size: few; V: TRBV6-1; J: TRBJ1-4; DNA: TGTGCCAGCAGGTGGGGGACCTTCGCAACTAATGAAAAACTGTTTTTT; CDR3: CASRWGTFATNEKLFF
D: TRBD2; length: 17; size: many; V: TRBV28; J: TRBJ2-3; DNA: TGTGCCAGCAGTTTAAGTATGTGGGAGGGCGGCACAGATACGCAGTATTTT; CDR3: CASSLSMWEGGTDTQYF
D: .; length: 15; size: .; V: TRBV5-5; J: TRBJ1-5; DNA: TGTGCCAGCAGCCACAGGGTTTCGGGCAATCAGCCCCAGCATTTT; CDR3: CASSHRVSGNQPQHF
D: .; length: 18; size: many; V: TRBV3-1; J: TRBJ2-2; DNA: TGTGCCAGCAGCCACCTACCGGGCCCCAGCTCCCGGACCGGGGAGCTGTTTTTT; CDR3: CASSHLPGPSSRTGELFF
D: .; length: 14; size: .; V: TRBV5-1; J: TRBJ2-5; DNA: TGCGCCAGCAGCCCCGGCGGGACCGATGAGACCCAGTACTTC; CDR3: CASSPGGTDETQYF